This T cell receptor (beta chain) was identified during a study of cytomegalovirus exposure and HLA in healthy donors. The overall study: A data release that came early held 80 million or so unique TCRs from HLA-typed donors.

Per germline, CDR1 LNHDA and CDR2 SQIVND (reference sequence). The V and J ends lost 5 bases and 0 bases, in that order; junction bases with no gene match: 8. This CDR3 comprises 17 residues. Vbeta (60) and Jbeta (13) primers were used in the PCR. Sequenced by immunoSEQ multiplex PCR; TCRdb stores in-frame clones only, minus some. The table shows 150,000 to 200,000 clones, with roughly 78% occurring only once. This clone was counted between two and nine times. The antigen is unknown. Study-wide findings and caveats: Immune exposure data for these donors was limited to CMV serostatus.

The sequenced material came from PBMCs. The source is a man between 40 and 49 years old in good health and CMV-seropositive. This chain connects TRBV19 to TRBJ1-5; 9 nucleotides agree with TRBD1. Here the CDR3 reads CASSAGQGWSSNQPQHF. The DNA of the CDR3 is TGTGCCAGTAGTGCCGGACAGGGGTGGAGTAGCAATCAGCCCCAGCATTTT.